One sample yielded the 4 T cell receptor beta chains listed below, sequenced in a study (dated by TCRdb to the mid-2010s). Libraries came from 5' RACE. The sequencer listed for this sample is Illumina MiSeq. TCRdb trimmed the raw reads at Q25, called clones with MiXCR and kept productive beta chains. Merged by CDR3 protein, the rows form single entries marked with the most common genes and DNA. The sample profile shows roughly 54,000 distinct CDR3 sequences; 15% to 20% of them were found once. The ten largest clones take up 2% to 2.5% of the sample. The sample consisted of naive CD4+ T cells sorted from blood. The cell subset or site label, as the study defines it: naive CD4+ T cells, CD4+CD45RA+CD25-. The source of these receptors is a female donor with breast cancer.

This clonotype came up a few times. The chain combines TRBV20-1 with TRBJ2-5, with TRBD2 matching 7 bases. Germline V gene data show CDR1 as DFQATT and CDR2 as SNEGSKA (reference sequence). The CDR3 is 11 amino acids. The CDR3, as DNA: TGCAGACCGGGGGGAGAGGTGACCCAGTACTTC. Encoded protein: CRPGGEVTQYF.

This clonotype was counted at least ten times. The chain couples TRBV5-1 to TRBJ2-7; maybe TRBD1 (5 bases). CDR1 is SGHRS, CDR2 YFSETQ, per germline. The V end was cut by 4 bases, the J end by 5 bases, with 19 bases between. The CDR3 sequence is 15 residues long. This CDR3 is CASSRTDSLRDEQYF. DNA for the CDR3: TGCGCCAGCAGCCGAACCGACAGCCTTCGGGACGAGCAGTACTTC. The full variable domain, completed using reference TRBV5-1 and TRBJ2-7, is KAGVTQTPRYLIKTRGQQVTLSCSPISGHRSVSWYQQTPGQGLQFLFEYFSETQRNKGNFPGRFSGRQFSNSRSEMNVSTLELGDSALYLCASSRTDSLRDEQYFGPGTRLTVT.

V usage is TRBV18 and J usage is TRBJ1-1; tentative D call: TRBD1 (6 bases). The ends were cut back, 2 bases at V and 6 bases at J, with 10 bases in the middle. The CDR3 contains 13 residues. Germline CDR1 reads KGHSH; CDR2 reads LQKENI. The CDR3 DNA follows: TGTGCCAGCTCACCAACAGGGATCCCTGAAGCTTTCTTT. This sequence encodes CASSPTGIPEAFF.

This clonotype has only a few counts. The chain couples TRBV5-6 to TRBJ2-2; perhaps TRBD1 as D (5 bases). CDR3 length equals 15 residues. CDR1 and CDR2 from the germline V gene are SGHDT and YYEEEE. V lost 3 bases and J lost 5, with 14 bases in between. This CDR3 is CASSSQGLRTGELFF. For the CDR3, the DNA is TGTGCCAGCAGCTCCCAGGGTTTAAGGACCGGGGAGCTGTTTTTT.